The 23 T cell receptor beta chains given below trace back to one sample, sequenced in a study of tumor-infiltrating lymphocytes in localized non-small cell lung cancer. Clones were read by immunoSEQ multiplex PCR, and TCRdb kept only the in-frame ones, dropping some. This sample has 6,000 or so clones, with approximately 72% found just once. Material for sequencing was uninvolved lung tissue not adjacent to the tumor. These receptor sequences come from a human donor with non-small cell lung cancer.

This clone occurred once. The V call is TRBV7-2, the J call TRBJ1-5, with D possibly TRBD1 on 5 matching bases. Per germline, CDR1 SGHTA and CDR2 FQGNSA. The CDR3 is 15 residues long. Trimming left V 5 bases short and J 0 bases short, with 11 bases between. The CDR3, as DNA: TGTGCCAGCAGCGCCGGGGGGGGTAGCAATCAGCCCCAGCATTTT. Translated, it gives CASSAGGGSNQPQHF.

The chain joins TRBV30 to TRBJ2-7, with D uncertain. CDR3 length: 14 amino acids. V gave up 2 bases and J gave up 0 bases, with 11 bases separating them. Per germline, CDR1 GTSNPN and CDR2 SVGIG (reference sequence). The CDR3 loop is CAWSPGRFSYEQYF. CDR3 in DNA: TGTGCCTGGAGTCCAGGACGCTTCTCCTACGAGCAGTACTTC.

The sample holds one count of this clone. Other DNA sequences of this sample code for an identical CDR3. The chain employs TRBV27 and TRBJ2-3; TRBD1 matches 9 bases. Per germline, CDR1 MNHEY and CDR2 SMNVEV (reference sequence). Trimming at V came to 8 bases and at J to 2 bases, leaving 5 bases not matched to a gene. This CDR3 has 14 amino acids. The CDR3 sequence is CASSRDRVTDTQYF. As DNA, the CDR3 is TGTGCCAGCTCCCGGGACAGGGTCACAGATACGCAGTATTTT.

This clone occurred a few times. DNA of the CDR3: TGTGCCAGCAGTCTAAAACAGACCCTTTTTACTGAAGCTTTCTTT. It yields the protein CASSLKQTLFTEAFF. V usage is TRBV27 and J usage is TRBJ1-1; D call uncertain. This CDR3 spans 15 amino acids. Germline V gene sequence: CDR1 MNHEY, CDR2 SMNVEV (reference sequence). V dropped 5 bases and J dropped 5 bases, with 18 bases sitting between them.

The V and J genes are TRBV6-1 and TRBJ2-1; 7 bases align to TRBD2. The germline V gene encodes CDR1 MNHNS and CDR2 SASEGT. V gave up 2 bases and J gave up 8 bases; unmatched junction bases: 6. The CDR3 contains 14 residues. The CDR3 DNA sequence: TGTGCCAGCAGTGAAAGGACTAGTATCTATGAGCAGTTCTTC. Amino acid sequence: CASSERTSIYEQFF.

This chain uses TRBV28 with TRBJ2-3, with a weak D call TRBD2 (6 bases). The CDR3 contains 15 residues. The V end lost 3 bases, the J end lost 1 base, and 11 bases lay between the germline ends. Germline CDR1 MDHEN, CDR2 SYDVKM. CDR3 nucleotide sequence: TGTGCCAGCAGTTTGGGGACTTTACGCACAGATACGCAGTATTTT. The encoded protein is CASSLGTLRTDTQYF.

CDR3 region: CASSAFGQEDTQYF. Here the CDR3 DNA reads TGTGCCAGCAGCGCCTTCGGACAGGAAGATACGCAGTATTTT. The rearrangement links TRBV9 to TRBJ2-3, with 7 bases fitting TRBD1. The germline V gene has CDR1 SGDLS and CDR2 YYNGEE. Losses at the gene ends were 3 bases for V and 5 bases for J; bases not matched to a gene: 6. This CDR3 has 14 residues.

The rearrangement uses TRBV9 and TRBJ2-1, with 8 bases matching TRBD2. Trimming took 2 bases from V and 15 from J; bases not matched to a gene: 13. This CDR3 has 14 amino acids. CDR1 SGDLS and CDR2 YYNGEE come from the germline V gene. The DNA of the CDR3 is TGTGCCAGCAGCGTTCAGAGCGGGAGTAAGGAGTGGTTCTTC. Residues: CASSVQSGSKEWFF.

This clone is classed as large (0.1 to 1%). The chain recombines TRBV2 with TRBJ1-5; 9 bases fit TRBD1. Germline CDR1 reads SNHLY; CDR2 reads FYNNEI. V trimming: 9 bases; J trimming: 4 bases; junction bases outside the gene matches: 4. This CDR3 comprises 13 residues. The CDR3 DNA reads as TGTGCCAGTACAGGGGGCCGGAATCAGCCCCAGCATTTT. Protein sequence: CASTGGRNQPQHF.

The chain links TRBV7-9 to TRBJ2-1, with D perhaps matching TRBD2 (5 bases). The CDR3 totals 14 residues. Per germline, CDR1 SEHNR and CDR2 FQNEAQ (reference sequence). Trimming removed 3 bases at V and 10 bases at J, with 16 bases between. The DNA of the CDR3 is TGTGCCAGCAGCTTCGCGGGTGGGCCCGGGGAGCAGTTCTTC. This encodes CASSFAGGPGEQFF.

The J gene is TRBJ1-2, the V gene TRBV11-2; possibly TRBD1 for D (5 bases). The V end was cut by 5 bases, the J end by 3 bases, with 10 bases between. Germline values: CDR1 SGHAT, CDR2 FQNNGV. This CDR3 is built from 13 residues. CDR3 protein: CASSPGTYYGYTF. For the CDR3, the DNA is TGTGCCAGCAGCCCAGGGACGTACTATGGCTACACCTTC. Full variable domain (rest looked up from reference TRBV11-2 and TRBJ1-2): EAGVAQSPRYKIIEKRQSVAFWCNPISGHATLYWYQQILGQGPKLLIQFQNNGVVDDSQLPKDRFSAERLKGVDSTLKIQPAKLEDSAVYLCASSPGTYYGYTFGSGTRLTVV.

The chain combines TRBV5-1 with TRBJ1-1; no reliable D call. This CDR3 comprises 12 residues. Germline assignment: CDR1 SGHRS and CDR2 YFSETQ. V was cut by 7 bases and J by 5 bases, with 12 bases left in between. The CDR3 DNA reads as TGCGCCAGCCGTTGGGGAGAAACTGAAGCTTTCTTT. Translating it yields CASRWGETEAFF.

The genes are TRBV28 and TRBJ2-7, with 9 bases matching TRBD1. Germline assignment: CDR1 MDHEN and CDR2 SYDVKM. V gave up 3 bases and J gave up 3 bases; unmatched junction bases: 3. There are 14 residues in the CDR3. The CDR3 nucleotides are TGTGCCAGCAGTTTTGAGGACAGGGGCTACGAGCAGTACTTC. Amino acids: CASSFEDRGYEQYF. The variable domain in full, with the rest retrieved from reference TRBV28 and TRBJ2-7, is DVKVTQSSRYLVKRTGEKVFLECVQDMDHENMFWYRQDPGLGLRLIYFSYDVKMKEKGDIPEGYSVSREKKERFSLILESASTNQTSMYLCASSFEDRGYEQYFGPGTRLTVT.

The chain couples TRBV19 to TRBJ2-3; weak D call: TRBD2 (6 bases). The V end lost 3 bases, the J end lost 5 bases, and 12 bases lay between the germline ends. From germline, CDR1 is LNHDA and CDR2 SQIVND (reference sequence). The CDR3 is 14 residues long. CDR3 protein: CASSMPGSQDTQYF. In nucleotides, the CDR3 is TGTGCCAGTAGTATGCCCGGGAGTCAAGATACGCAGTATTTT.

The chain carries TRBV9 and TRBJ2-3; D not certain. V was clipped by 0 bases and J by 6 bases, with 11 bases between them. The germline CDR1 and CDR2 sequences are SGDLS and YYNGEE. The CDR3 runs to 14 residues. CDR3 sequence: CASSVDVEEDTQYF. The CDR3 bases are TGTGCCAGCAGCGTAGATGTTGAGGAGGATACGCAGTATTTT.

V and J are TRBV27 and TRBJ2-1, with D uncertain. CDR1 and CDR2 (germline): MNHEY, SMNVEV (reference sequence). Trimming removed 2 bases from V and 3 bases from J, with 11 bases in between. This CDR3 spans 15 amino acids. This CDR3 reads CASSLIPSLYNEQFF. For the CDR3, the DNA is TGTGCCAGCAGTTTAATACCCAGCCTCTACAATGAGCAGTTCTTC.

This clone has a handful of counts. The chain has TRBV6-1 and TRBJ1-5; D unclear. Trimming pared 5 bases from V and 4 bases from J, leaving 6 bases between. Per the germline V gene, CDR1 is MNHNS and CDR2 is SASEGT. The CDR3 runs to 12 residues. The CDR3 sequence: CASSWINQPQHF. In DNA, the CDR3 is TGTGCCAGCAGTTGGATTAATCAGCCCCAGCATTTT.

The CDR3 protein is CAWSAPGQYYGYTF. CDR3 DNA: TGTGCCTGGAGTGCTCCGGGACAGTACTATGGCTACACCTTC. The chain recombines TRBV30 with TRBJ1-2, with 7 bases matching TRBD1. From germline, CDR1 is GTSNPN and CDR2 SVGIG (reference sequence). The CDR3 has 14 amino acids. The junction had 5 bases not matched to a gene; V was cut back by 1 base and J by 3 bases. Variable domain in full (rest from reference TRBV30 and TRBJ1-2): SQTIHQWPATLVQPVGSPLSLECTVEGTSNPNLYWYRQAAGRGLQLLFYSVGIGQISSEVPQNLSASRPQDRQFILSSKKLLLSDSGFYLCAWSAPGQYYGYTFGSGTRLTVV.

The chain is built from TRBV4-2 and TRBJ2-7; 13 bases are a match to TRBD2. Germline-derived CDR1 and CDR2 are LGHNA and YNFKEQ. The CDR3 has 15 residues. V shed 4 bases and J 1 base; nucleotides not matched to a gene: 1. The CDR3 region has the DNA TGTGCCAGCAGCCCGGGACTAGCGGGGTCCTACGAGCAGTACTTC. Translated, it gives CASSPGLAGSYEQYF.

The V and J genes are TRBV2 and TRBJ2-5; 9 nucleotides agree with TRBD1. V was clipped by 4 bases and J by 7 bases; unmatched bases: 10. The CDR3 consists of 15 residues. The germline CDR1 and CDR2 sequences are SNHLY and FYNNEI. DNA for the CDR3: TGTGCCAGCAGTGTGATCAGGGACAGGGCTTCGACCCAGTACTTC. It translates to CASSVIRDRASTQYF.

In this sample, this clone turned up a few times. The V and J genes are TRBV20-1 and TRBJ2-1, with D possibly matching TRBD2 (6 bases). V lost 3 bases to trimming and J lost 12 bases, with 12 bases between them. CDR3 size: 11 residues. In germline, CDR1 is DFQATT, CDR2 SNEGSKA (reference sequence). The CDR3 sequence is CSARTSFGQFF. CDR3 nucleotide sequence: TGCAGTGCTAGGACTAGTTTTGGGCAGTTCTTC.

The V call is TRBV6-1, the J call TRBJ1-1; D not certain. Between the trimmed V and J ends, which lost 1 base and 3 bases, there was a span of 12 bases. Germline V gene lookup returns CDR1 MNHNS and CDR2 SASEGT. The CDR3 consists of 15 residues. This CDR3 reads CASSEDTQRDTEAFF. The DNA of the CDR3 is TGTGCCAGCAGTGAAGATACCCAGAGGGACACTGAAGCTTTCTTT.

The rearrangement joins TRBV27 to TRBJ2-7; 10 bases align to TRBD1. The J segment lost 7 bases and the V segment lost 5 bases, leaving 5 bases of the junction unmatched. Germline CDR1 and CDR2: MNHEY and SMNVEV (reference sequence). The CDR3 is 13 amino acids. The CDR3 spells CASSTDRGEEQYF. The CDR3 DNA reads as TGTGCCAGCAGTACGGACAGGGGGGAAGAGCAGTACTTC.